One sample yielded the 21 T cell receptor beta chains listed below, sequenced in a study of spatial heterogeneity in lung cancer. TCRdb re-called the 5' RACE reads through MiXCR, storing one row per CDR3 protein. This sample yields about 38,000 distinct CDR3 sequences, of which just over 7.5% are seen a single time; about a tenth belongs to the top ten. This sample's time point: blood at routine non-recurrence follow-up after resection. This sample comprised PBMCs, obtained at follow-up. These TCRs come from a male donor with early-stage non-small cell lung cancer.

This clonotype was seen many times. This chain links TRBV20-1 with TRBJ2-1, with TRBD2 matching over 10 bases. The CDR3 totals 16 residues. V shed 0 bases and J 4 bases; nucleotides not matched to a gene: 6. In germline, CDR1 is DFQATT, CDR2 SNEGSKA (reference sequence). CDR3 region: CSARDQLAGIYNEQFF. Here the CDR3 DNA reads TGCAGTGCTAGAGACCAACTAGCGGGGATATACAATGAGCAGTTCTTC.

In this sample, this clonotype turned up many times. The CDR3 here is CASSDSDRKYEQYF. The CDR3 coding sequence is TGTGCCAGTAGCGACTCAGACAGGAAATACGAGCAGTACTTC. The chain is built from TRBV19 and TRBJ2-7; possible D gene TRBD1, 6 bases. The CDR3 totals 14 residues. The germline V and J ends were trimmed by 6 bases and 4 bases, with 16 bases remaining between them. The V gene's germline CDR1 is LNHDA and CDR2 SQIVND (reference sequence).

There are a few counts of this clonotype. The rearrangement links TRBV19 to TRBJ2-2; 11 bases align to TRBD2. The CDR3 is 15 residues long. The V gene end was trimmed by 6 bases and the J gene end by 4 bases; junction bases not matched to a gene: 4. CDR1 and CDR2 (germline): LNHDA, SQIVND (reference sequence). As DNA, the CDR3 is TGTGCCAGTAGCCCGACTAGCGGGGCCACCGGGGAGCTGTTTTTT. Its translation: CASSPTSGATGELFF.

Ten or more counts support this clonotype. This chain links TRBV9 with TRBJ2-3, with 10 bases fitting TRBD2. Trimming took 4 bases from V and 2 from J; bases not matched to a gene: 10. This CDR3 has 17 amino acids. The germline V gene encodes CDR1 SGDLS and CDR2 YYNGEE. The CDR3 region is CASSPSPLAGYTDTQYF. The CDR3 nucleotides are TGTGCCAGCAGCCCAAGTCCACTAGCGGGATACACAGATACGCAGTATTTT.

This clonotype was counted many times. This chain joins TRBV12-3 or TRBV12-4 and TRBJ2-7, with D possibly TRBD1 on 6 matching bases. The CDR3 length is 13 residues. Trimming took off 2 bases at V and 3 bases at J, with 8 bases between the two ends. The CDR3 nucleotides read TGTGCCAGCAGTTTAAACAGGGACTACGAGCAGTACTTC. Protein: CASSLNRDYEQYF.

In its sample, this clonotype was seen many times. The chain combines TRBV5-1 with TRBJ2-6; D is undetermined. This CDR3 spans 13 amino acids. Germline V CDR1 and CDR2: SGHRS, YFSETQ. Trimming left V 2 bases short and J 6 bases short, with 6 bases between. CDR3 DNA: TGCGCCAGCAGCTTCCTGGAGGCCAACGTCCTGACTTTC. Its protein is CASSFLEANVLTF.

This clonotype has at least ten counts. The chain has TRBV2 and TRBJ2-1; tentatively, D is TRBD1 or TRBD2 (5 bases each). The V end lost 5 bases, the J end lost 4 bases, and 9 bases lay between the germline ends. Germline V lookup: CDR1 SNHLY, CDR2 FYNNEI. This CDR3 has 13 residues. CDR3 protein: CASSSREYNEQFF. CDR3 DNA sequence: TGTGCCAGCAGTTCCAGGGAGTACAATGAGCAGTTCTTC.

At least ten counts were recorded for this clonotype. This rearrangement joins TRBV5-1 to TRBJ2-3, with TRBD2 matching over 7 bases. V trimming: 4 bases; J trimming: 2 bases; junction bases outside the gene matches: 10. The germline gives CDR1 SGHRS, CDR2 YFSETQ. The CDR3 runs 16 residues. CDR3 DNA: TGCGCCAGCAGCCTCCAGTCCGGGGGGTCCACAGATACGCAGTATTTT. It translates to CASSLQSGGSTDTQYF.

This clonotype was detected ten times or more. The V gene is TRBV24-1, the J gene TRBJ2-5; D may be TRBD2 (6 bases). Deletions cut 4 bases from V and 0 bases from J, with 11 bases between. The CDR3 covers 15 residues. Per germline, CDR1 KGHDR and CDR2 SFDVKD. CDR3 DNA: TGTGCCACCAGTGACCCGGGAGAGTACCAAGAGACCCAGTACTTC. This sequence encodes CATSDPGEYQETQYF.

The table lists this clonotype with many counts. The chain joins TRBV6-6 to TRBJ1-1, with 8 bases fitting TRBD1. With 5 bases clipped from V and 5 bases from J, the junction kept 7 bases outside the gene matches. Germline CDR1 reads MNHNY; CDR2 reads SVGAGI (reference sequence). CDR3 size: 14 residues. The CDR3 reads CASSRGQGKTEAFF. In DNA form, the CDR3 reads TGTGCCAGCAGTCGCGGACAGGGAAAAACTGAAGCTTTCTTT.

This clonotype was picked up many times. The rearrangement uses TRBV29-1 and TRBJ1-1, with 9 bases that match TRBD1. The CDR3 has 14 residues. Germline V gene sequence: CDR1 SQVTM, CDR2 ANQGSEA. The V gene end was trimmed by 6 bases and the J gene end by 4 bases; junction bases not matched to a gene: 9. DNA for the CDR3: TGCAGCGTCGCCGGACAGGGGATGGGCACTGAAGCTTTCTTT. This sequence encodes CSVAGQGMGTEAFF.

This clonotype was recorded many times. The chain joins TRBV30 to TRBJ1-1, with a weak D call TRBD1 (5 bases). The germline CDR1 and CDR2 sequences are GTSNPN and SVGIG (reference sequence). The CDR3 spans 13 residues. V lost 8 bases, J lost 0 bases, and 13 bases lay in between. CDR3 sequence: CAGEGRLNTEAFF. Here the CDR3 DNA reads TGTGCCGGGGAGGGACGGCTGAACACTGAAGCTTTCTTT.

This clonotype was recorded many times. The gene calls are TRBV12-3 or TRBV12-4 and TRBJ1-4; a weak D match, TRBD1 (6 bases). The CDR3 runs to 16 residues. Trimming took off 8 bases at V and 7 bases at J, with 23 bases between the two ends. The CDR3 DNA follows: TGTGCCAGCGGCCCCTACTCGGGGGGCAAGTTTGAAAAACTGTTTTTT. This codes for CASGPYSGGKFEKLFF.

This clonotype appeared a few times. The V gene is TRBV7-9, the J gene TRBJ2-3; the D gene is possibly TRBD2 (6 bases). Germline values: CDR1 SEHNR, CDR2 FQNEAQ (reference sequence). Trimming took off 1 base at V and 5 bases at J, with 10 bases between the two ends. The CDR3 extends over 14 amino acids. Here the CDR3 DNA reads TGTGCCAGCAGCTTAGTGGCGGAGGGAGATACGCAGTATTTT. Its protein product is CASSLVAEGDTQYF.

This clonotype occurred many times. This chain joins TRBV6-2 or TRBV6-3 and TRBJ2-1; TRBD2 agrees at 8 bases. Germline CDR1 reads MNHEY; CDR2 reads SVGEGT. The junction had 7 bases not matched to a gene; V was cut back by 11 bases and J by 7 bases. The CDR3 loop spans 12 amino acids. The CDR3 nucleotides are TGTGCCTCCGGGCGGGGGGTGAATGAGCAGTTCTTC. Translation: CASGRGVNEQFF.

This clonotype was recorded at least ten times. The CDR3 carries no conserved terminal phenylalanine or tryptophan, so it likely arises from a read error. The CDR3 sequence: CASSVGGANSPLHL. CDR3 DNA: TGTGCCAGCAGCGTTGGGGGGGCTAATTCACCCCTCCACCTT. This chain joins TRBV9 and TRBJ1-6, with D tentatively TRBD1 (6 bases). The V and J ends lost 2 bases and 6 bases respectively, with 9 bases between them. The CDR3 sequence is 14 residues long. From germline, CDR1 is SGDLS and CDR2 YYNGEE.

The sample holds many counts of this clonotype. The rearrangement joins TRBV4-2 to TRBJ2-1; D is unresolved. The CDR3 runs 18 residues. Germline V lookup: CDR1 LGHNA, CDR2 YNFKEQ. The ends were cut back, 1 base at V and 6 bases at J, with 22 bases in the middle. The CDR3 DNA reads as TGTGCCAGCAGCCAAGGAATCGATGGCGGATTTACTATCAATGAGCAGTTCTTC. Translation: CASSQGIDGGFTINEQFF.

This clonotype showed up many times. The rearrangement joins TRBV30 to TRBJ1-1, with 11 bases aligning to TRBD1. The CDR3 consists of 16 residues. CDR1 is GTSNPN, CDR2 SVGIG, per germline (reference sequence). Trimming cost V 2 bases and J 3 bases; bases outside gene matches: 8. CDR3: CAWSTTGTGGHTEAFF. In DNA, the CDR3 is TGTGCCTGGAGTACGACCGGGACAGGGGGACACACTGAAGCTTTCTTT.

This clonotype came up many times. The gene calls are TRBV3-1 and TRBJ2-1; TRBD2 matches at 9 bases. Per the germline V gene, CDR1 is LGHDT and CDR2 is YNNKEL (reference sequence). This CDR3 region has 14 residues. With V trimmed by 3 bases and J by 7 bases, 4 bases remained unmatched. CDR3 sequence: CASSQAGGHNEQFF. In nucleotides, the CDR3 is TGTGCCAGCAGCCAGGCGGGGGGGCATAATGAGCAGTTCTTC.

This sequence joins TRBV7-2 and TRBJ1-2; D is ambiguous. The ends were cut back, 1 base at V and 4 bases at J, with 10 bases in the middle. The germline V gene encodes CDR1 SGHTA and CDR2 FQGNSA. The CDR3 has 14 amino acids. CDR3 loop: CASSLGALAYGYTF. The CDR3 DNA is TGTGCCAGCAGCTTAGGGGCCCTAGCCTATGGCTACACCTTC.

This rearrangement joins TRBV3-1 to TRBJ2-7; 8 bases line up with TRBD2. CDR1 and CDR2 from the germline V gene are LGHDT and YNNKEL (reference sequence). Germline trimming cut 4 bases from V and 6 bases from J; bases unmatched to any gene: 8. The CDR3 covers 14 residues. CDR3 coding DNA: TGTGCCAGCAGCCTACGGACTAGCTTAGGCGAGCAGTACTTC. The encoded protein is CASSLRTSLGEQYF.